This passage covers 14 T cell receptor beta chains from one sample sequenced in a study of beta chain features in type 1 diabetes. What was sequenced were expressed TCRB transcripts, since all of the isolated RNA had been reverse transcribed. Measured with immunoSEQ multiplex PCR; TCRdb has only the in-frame clones, and not every one. The data show 450,000 or so clones, about 10% seen once. Sequenced input: naive CD4+ T cells from blood. All receptors derive from a woman aged 18-29 years in good health.

This clone was counted only a few times. This chain joins TRBV30 and TRBJ2-3; no definite D call. The CDR3 loop spans 14 amino acids. The germline V and J ends were trimmed by 8 bases and 1 base, with 16 bases remaining between them. Germline CDR1 GTSNPN, CDR2 SVGIG (reference sequence). The DNA of the CDR3 is TGTGCCCGCTCGACGGCTAAGGGCACAGATACGCAGTATTTT. Amino acids: CARSTAKGTDTQYF.

This clone has a single count. The chain is built from TRBV7-9 and TRBJ2-5; 8 bases are a match to TRBD1. The closer fit of TRBJ2-7 to the DNA end suggests the J call may be wrong. The CDR3 length is 14 residues. Germline V gene sequence: CDR1 SEHNR, CDR2 FQNEAQ (reference sequence). The DNA for the CDR3 is TGTGCCAGCAGCCTGGGACAGGCCAGCTACGAGCAGTACTTC. Translating gives CASSLGQASYEQYF.

The chain carries TRBV25-1 and TRBJ2-4; 8 nucleotides match TRBD1. V dropped 8 bases and J dropped 8; count of bases not matched to a gene: 11. The CDR3 covers 14 residues. Germline CDR1 is MGHDK and CDR2 is SYGVNS. The CDR3 is CASESGRGLDIQYF. The CDR3, as DNA: TGTGCCAGCGAGTCCGGCAGGGGGCTCGACATTCAGTACTTC. The full variable domain, with the rest looked up from reference TRBV25-1 and TRBJ2-4, is EADIYQTPRYLVIGTGKKITLECSQTMGHDKMYWYQQDPGMELHLIHYSYGVNSTEKGDLSSESTVSRIRTEHFPLTLESARPSHTSQYLCASESGRGLDIQYFGAGTRLSVL.

V and J are TRBV29-1 and TRBJ2-7; TRBD2 matches at 7 bases. Germline assignment: CDR1 SQVTM and CDR2 ANQGSEA. The CDR3 runs to 14 residues. The junction had 12 bases not matched to a gene; V was cut back by 7 bases and J by 3 bases. The CDR3 DNA is TGCAGCGGTGTACCGGCTAGCGGCTACTACGAGCAGTACTTC. Residues: CSGVPASGYYEQYF.

The table lists this clone with a few counts. The chain links TRBV4-1 to TRBJ2-7, with D perhaps matching TRBD1 (6 bases). V was cut by 0 bases and J by 5 bases, with 14 bases left in between. The CDR3 covers 15 residues. In germline, CDR1 is MGHRA, CDR2 YSYEKL. The DNA of the CDR3 is TGCGCCAGCAGCCAAGAGCACAGGGCGCACGACGAGCAGTACTTC. Translation gives CASSQEHRAHDEQYF.

J is TRBJ2-3 and V is TRBV2; D gene ambiguous. V was pared by 4 bases and J by 0 bases, with 8 bases between. Germline V lookup: CDR1 SNHLY, CDR2 FYNNEI. CDR3 length: 14 amino acids. CDR3 nucleotides: TGTGCCAGCAGTGTGTTGACTAGCACAGATACGCAGTATTTT. Translated, it gives CASSVLTSTDTQYF.

This clone was seen a few times. The chain links TRBV7-9 to TRBJ2-5; possibly TRBD1 or TRBD2 for D (5 bases each). The germline V gene encodes CDR1 SEHNR and CDR2 FQNEAQ (reference sequence). V was pared by 5 bases and J by 1 base, with 11 bases between. This CDR3 spans 14 amino acids. The CDR3 DNA sequence: TGTGCCAGCAGCGCCAGGGAGATCCAAGAGACCCAGTACTTC. It translates to CASSAREIQETQYF. The full variable domain, rest sourced from reference TRBV7-9 and TRBJ2-5, is DTGVSQNPRHKITKRGQNVTFRCDPISEHNRLYWYRQTLGQGPEFLTYFQNEAQLEKSRLLSDRFSAERPKGSFSTLEIQRTEQGDSAMYLCASSAREIQETQYFGPGTRLLVL.

This clone has just a few counts. The chain links TRBV29-1 to TRBJ2-4; 7 positions match TRBD2. Germline CDR1 is SQVTM and CDR2 is ANQGSEA. V was clipped by 7 bases and J by 1 base; unmatched bases: 13. The CDR3 consists of 16 residues. This CDR3 reads CSASRGGGLAKNIQYF. CDR3 DNA: TGCAGCGCCTCCCGTGGGGGGGGATTGGCCAAAAACATTCAGTACTTC.

This clone was found a few times. This chain uses TRBV29-1 with TRBJ2-7; D is unclear. Germline V gene data show CDR1 as SQVTM and CDR2 as ANQGSEA. This CDR3 has 14 residues. Trimming pared 6 bases from V and 0 bases from J, leaving 15 bases between. The CDR3 nucleotides are TGCAGCGTGCTGACGACCGGTAGCTCCTACGAGCAGTACTTC. It is translated as CSVLTTGSSYEQYF.

The V call is TRBV28, the J call TRBJ2-7; 9 nucleotides align to TRBD1. In germline, CDR1 is MDHEN, CDR2 SYDVKM. The CDR3 is 15 residues long. J gave up 4 bases and V 6 bases, and 10 bases lay outside the gene matches. The CDR3 DNA follows: TGTGCCAGCAGCCAACGGACAGGGGTCGGGTACGAGCAGTACGTC. This gives the protein CASSQRTGVGYEQYV.

This clone occurred a few times. The chain uses TRBV7-3 and TRBJ2-3; no clear D. The CDR3 sequence is 15 residues long. V was shortened by 1 base and J by 0 bases, with 8 bases between the two germline ends. Per germline, CDR1 SGHTA and CDR2 FQGTGA. The CDR3 region is CASSLMAASTDTQYF. CDR3 DNA sequence: TGTGCCAGCAGCTTAATGGCAGCTAGCACAGATACGCAGTATTTT.

The chain employs TRBV30 and TRBJ1-2; maybe TRBD1 (6 bases). Trimming stripped 0 bases from V and 4 bases from J, with 15 bases between. The length of the CDR3 is 15 residues. The germline CDR1 and CDR2 sequences are GTSNPN and SVGIG (reference sequence). CDR3 coding DNA: TGTGCCTGGAGTGTGACAGGCCTCTGGGGCTATGGCTACACCTTC. This sequence encodes CAWSVTGLWGYGYTF.

The rearrangement links TRBV11-3 to TRBJ2-4; possibly TRBD1 for D (6 bases). Trimming took off 4 bases at V and 5 bases at J, with 15 bases between the two ends. The germline gives CDR1 SGHNT, CDR2 YENEEA. The CDR3 extends over 15 amino acids. This CDR3 reads CASSSPAQGENIQYF. CDR3 in DNA: TGTGCCAGCAGCTCACCCGCACAGGGAGAAAACATTCAGTACTTC.

This clone was observed a handful of times. The gene calls are TRBV11-2 and TRBJ2-1, with a possible D match to TRBD2 (5 bases). Trimming removed 1 base at V and 4 bases at J, with 11 bases between. Germline CDR1 is SGHAT and CDR2 is FQNNGV. The CDR3 has 15 amino acids. Here the CDR3 DNA reads TGTGCCAGCAGCTTAGTGAGAGGGAAATACAATGAGCAGTTCTTC. The encoded protein is CASSLVRGKYNEQFF.